This T cell receptor (beta chain) was found in a study of spatial heterogeneity in lung cancer. Turning to the study itself: Detection consistently captured more beta-chain sequences than alpha-chain sequences. Raw reads contained each unique TCR and UMI combination more than ten times on average.

In the library, each TCR cDNA molecule bore its own unique molecular identifier. TCRdb called the 5' RACE reads again in MiXCR, with one record for every CDR3 protein. Among 6,000 to 8,500 distinct CDR3 sequences listed, more than 10% were seen once. This CDR3 region has 14 residues. Trimming cost V 2 bases and J 1 base, with 9 bases left between them. CDR1 and CDR2 (germline): SGHAT, FQDESV (reference sequence). The time point is: sample taken at primary tumor resection. Approximately 70 TRACERx patients with early, untreated non-small cell lung cancer donated samples. Points from the study as a whole: Mutation counts in tumors were tracked by counts of expanded intratumoral alpha and beta TCRs.

This clonotype appeared many times. As yet, its antigen is unknown. This TCR was sampled from a male donor with early-stage non-small cell lung cancer. The chain has TRBV11-1 and TRBJ2-7; D ambiguous. This material consisted of lung tumor tissue, taken at surgery. CDR3 coding DNA: TGTGCCAGCAGCTTAATGAAGAAGTCCTACGAGCAGTACTTC. Amino acids: CASSLMKKSYEQYF.